These 29 T cell receptor beta chains came from one sample sequenced in a study of cytomegalovirus exposure and HLA in healthy donors. Assay used: immunoSEQ multiplex PCR; TCRdb lists only in-frame clones, some missing. Of 120,000 or so clones in the sample, around 88% were seen once. Input material: PBMCs. These receptors were collected from a man aged 18 to 29 in good health and CMV-seronegative.

V usage is TRBV28 and J usage is TRBJ2-5; D is ambiguous. V dropped 5 bases and J dropped 0 bases, with 7 bases sitting between them. Per the germline V gene, CDR1 is MDHEN and CDR2 is SYDVKM. The CDR3 has 13 residues. The CDR3 region has the DNA TGTGCCAGCAGTCCGAGGAACCAAGAGACCCAGTACTTC. It codes for CASSPRNQETQYF.

The genes are TRBV6-1 and TRBJ1-5; D not resolved. V was pared by 4 bases and J by 4 bases, with 8 bases between. In germline, CDR1 is MNHNS, CDR2 SASEGT. This CDR3 spans 13 amino acids. The CDR3 bases are TGTGCCAGCAGTGTTGGGGAGAATCAGCCCCAGCATTTT. Its translation is CASSVGENQPQHF.

The chain has TRBV18 and TRBJ1-3; D gene uncertain. This CDR3 region has 13 residues. Trimming took 5 bases from V and 6 from J, leaving 11 bases between them. CDR1 and CDR2 (germline): KGHSH, LQKENI. Written as DNA, the CDR3 is TGTGCCAGCTCAACTCTCCCTGCAAACACCATATATTTT. Translating it yields CASSTLPANTIYF.

The CDR3 spells CASSLSGLIGELFF. Written as DNA, the CDR3 is TGTGCCAGCAGTTTGTCAGGGCTTATCGGGGAGCTGTTTTTT. The gene calls are TRBV27 and TRBJ2-2; D might be TRBD1 (5 bases). The CDR3 is 14 amino acids. Germline V gene data show CDR1 as MNHEY and CDR2 as SMNVEV (reference sequence). V lost 3 bases and J lost 7, with 12 bases in between.

This clone was counted only a few times. The chain recombines TRBV4-1 with TRBJ2-7; D perhaps matches TRBD2 (5 bases). CDR3 size: 14 residues. Germline assignment: CDR1 MGHRA and CDR2 YSYEKL. V dropped 3 bases and J dropped 2 bases, with 11 bases sitting between them. CDR3 DNA: TGCGCCAGCAGCCAGGTACTAGGGACCTACGAGCAGTACTTC. It specifies CASSQVLGTYEQYF.

In this sample, this clone turned up once. The chain combines TRBV29-1 with TRBJ1-2; 7 nucleotides agree with TRBD1. The germline V gene has CDR1 SQVTM and CDR2 ANQGSEA. This CDR3 region has 12 residues. The V segment lost 7 bases and the J segment 2 bases; nucleotides outside the gene matches: 4. CDR3 in DNA: TGCAGCGGGACGACAGGGAACTATGGCTACACCTTC. Amino acid sequence: CSGTTGNYGYTF.

This chain uses TRBV28 with TRBJ2-7; no definite D call. CDR3 size: 14 residues. Germline CDR1 is MDHEN and CDR2 is SYDVKM. Between the trimmed V and J ends, which lost 3 bases and 2 bases, there was a span of 11 bases. CDR3 in amino acids: CASSFEWSAYEQYF. CDR3 DNA sequence: TGTGCCAGCAGTTTTGAGTGGTCTGCCTACGAGCAGTACTTC.

J is TRBJ2-4 and V is TRBV30; a possible D gene is TRBD1 (5 bases). V lost 0 bases and J 1 base, leaving 16 bases between the germline ends. The CDR3 loop spans 17 amino acids. CDR1 and CDR2 (germline): GTSNPN, SVGIG (reference sequence). CDR3 residues: CAWSVLSRTLAKNIQYF. The CDR3 DNA reads as TGTGCCTGGAGTGTACTTTCCCGGACACTGGCCAAAAACATTCAGTACTTC.

This clone was seen only once. V usage is TRBV19 and J usage is TRBJ1-5, with D unclear. The CDR3 extends over 13 amino acids. Germline V lookup: CDR1 LNHDA, CDR2 SQIVND (reference sequence). The V end was cut by 5 bases, the J end by 6 bases, with 11 bases between. DNA for the CDR3: TGTGCCAGTAGTGTGGGTACGGGTCAGCCCCAGCATTTT. Its translation is CASSVGTGQPQHF. Looking up the rest from reference TRBV19 and TRBJ1-5 gives the full variable domain: DGGITQSPKYLFRKEGQNVTLSCEQNLNHDAMYWYRQDPGQGLRLIYYSQIVNDFQKGDIAEGYSVSREKKESFPLTVTSAQKNPTAFYLCASSVGTGQPQHFGDGTRLSIL.

This chain links TRBV10-3 with TRBJ1-2; the D gene is possibly TRBD1 (6 bases). Germline loops: CDR1 ENHRY, CDR2 SYGVKD. V was cut by 3 bases and J by 0 bases, with 14 bases left in between. CDR3 size: 16 residues. CDR3 in amino acids: CAISDNRAVTNYGYTF. The CDR3 DNA is TGTGCCATCAGTGATAACAGGGCAGTTACTAACTATGGCTACACCTTC.

The V and J genes are TRBV10-2 and TRBJ1-1; D unclear. V lost 0 bases, J lost 4 bases, and 12 bases lay in between. The CDR3 totals 15 residues. Germline CDR1 reads WSHSY; CDR2 reads SAAADI. The CDR3 here is CASSESSKAGTEAFF. The CDR3 region has the DNA TGCGCCAGCAGTGAGTCTAGTAAAGCGGGCACTGAAGCTTTCTTT.

The rearrangement uses TRBV27 and TRBJ1-5; 7 positions agree with TRBD1. Germline V lookup: CDR1 MNHEY, CDR2 SMNVEV (reference sequence). V shed 5 bases, J shed 0 bases, and the junction held 13 bases outside the gene matches. CDR3 size: 18 residues. The CDR3 bases are TGTGCCAGCAGTCAATACGGGGGACAGTGGTATAGCAATCAGCCCCAGCATTTT. This sequence encodes CASSQYGGQWYSNQPQHF.

The chain uses TRBV18 and TRBJ2-5, with 7 bases that match TRBD1. The V segment lost 6 bases and the J segment 3 bases; nucleotides outside the gene matches: 10. The CDR3 is made up of 15 amino acids. The germline gives CDR1 KGHSH, CDR2 LQKENI. The CDR3 coding sequence is TGTGCCAGCTCCCAACAAGGGACAGAAAAAGAGACCCAGTACTTC. Translation gives CASSQQGTEKETQYF.

The rearrangement links TRBV7-2 to TRBJ1-2; a weak D match, TRBD1 (5 bases). V was shortened by 3 bases and J by 0 bases, with 8 bases between the two germline ends. Germline V gene lookup returns CDR1 SGHTA and CDR2 FQGNSA. CDR3 length: 14 residues. The CDR3 protein is CASSFSTANYGYTF. The CDR3 DNA reads TGTGCCAGCAGCTTTTCGACAGCTAACTATGGCTACACCTTC.

The J gene is TRBJ1-5, the V gene TRBV28; D ambiguous. CDR1 and CDR2 from the germline V gene are MDHEN and SYDVKM. This CDR3 region has 13 residues. Trimming removed 5 bases from V and 4 bases from J, with 9 bases in between. In DNA form, the CDR3 reads TGTGCCAGCAGTCCAAACATAAATCAGCCCCAGCATTTT. It encodes CASSPNINQPQHF.

The V call is TRBV14, the J call TRBJ2-7; 8 bases fit TRBD2. The V gene end was trimmed by 2 bases and the J gene end by 5 bases; junction bases not matched to a gene: 14. Germline V gene lookup returns CDR1 SGHDN and CDR2 FVKESK. The CDR3 is 17 amino acids. The CDR3 protein is CASSQSPRGLAGHEQYF. The DNA of the CDR3 is TGTGCCAGCAGCCAATCCCCCCGGGGGCTAGCGGGTCACGAGCAGTACTTC.

The CDR3 coding sequence is TGTGCCAGCAGCTTATCAGCCCCCGGACTAGCGGGGGGGGCCTACGAGCAGTACTTC. It encodes CASSLSAPGLAGGAYEQYF. The rearrangement uses TRBV7-9 and TRBJ2-7; TRBD2 matches at 15 bases. The V gene's germline CDR1 is SEHNR and CDR2 FQNEAQ (reference sequence). This CDR3 is built from 19 residues. The ends lost 2 bases at V and 2 bases at J; junction bases unmatched: 10.

This clone was seen just once. The chain employs TRBV28 and TRBJ2-3; 15 nucleotides line up with TRBD2. Looked up from germline, CDR1 is MDHEN and CDR2 is SYDVKM. V was clipped by 4 bases and J by 12 bases; unmatched bases: 11. CDR3 length: 16 amino acids. The CDR3 protein is CASSSWTSGRVFTQYF. CDR3 in DNA: TGTGCCAGCAGTTCATGGACTAGCGGGAGGGTTTTTACTCAGTATTTT. The full variable domain, its missing parts supplied by reference TRBV28 and TRBJ2-3, is DVKVTQSSRYLVKRTGEKVFLECVQDMDHENMFWYRQDPGLGLRLIYFSYDVKMKEKGDIPEGYSVSREKKERFSLILESASTNQTSMYLCASSSWTSGRVFTQYFGPGTRLTVL.

The chain couples TRBV5-1 to TRBJ1-6; tentatively, D is TRBD1 (6 bases). The CDR3 consists of 14 residues. The germline V gene encodes CDR1 SGHRS and CDR2 YFSETQ. V was trimmed by 0 bases and J by 7 bases, leaving 8 bases between them. CDR3 protein: CASSLGQENSPLHF. The CDR3, as DNA: TGCGCCAGCAGCTTGGGACAGGAGAATTCACCCCTCCACTTT.

The J gene is TRBJ2-3, the V gene TRBV28, with 7 bases that match TRBD1. The junction had 3 bases not matched to a gene; V was cut back by 5 bases and J by 4 bases. There are 13 residues in the CDR3. The germline gives CDR1 MDHEN, CDR2 SYDVKM. This CDR3 is CASSAQGADTQYF. The CDR3 DNA is TGTGCCAGCAGTGCTCAGGGGGCAGATACGCAGTATTTT.

The chain carries TRBV5-6 and TRBJ2-7, with 9 bases aligning to TRBD2. Per the germline V gene, CDR1 is SGHDT and CDR2 is YYEEEE. Unmatched junction bases numbered 8, after V lost 5 bases and J lost 2 bases. CDR3 length: 15 residues. The DNA for the CDR3 is TGTGCCAGCAGGACGACCGGGACTAGCACCTACGAGCAGTACTTC. Its translation is CASRTTGTSTYEQYF.

The V gene is TRBV7-9, the J gene TRBJ2-3; the match to TRBD1 covers 8 bases. V lost 5 bases and J lost 4; bases outside the gene matches: 8. The CDR3 is 15 residues long. Looked up from germline, CDR1 is SEHNR and CDR2 is FQNEAQ (reference sequence). CDR3 amino acids: CASSPRQGWADTQYF. The DNA for the CDR3 is TGTGCCAGCAGCCCACGACAGGGGTGGGCAGATACGCAGTATTTT.

This clone showed up just once. The V gene is TRBV2, the J gene TRBJ2-5; 9 nucleotides agree with TRBD1. The V gene's germline CDR1 is SNHLY and CDR2 FYNNEI. The CDR3 is 13 amino acids. The trim removed 10 bases at V and 5 bases at J, leaving 8 bases unmatched. The CDR3 bases are TGTGCCACAGGGGACAGGGCGGGGGAGACCCAGTACTTC. Translation: CATGDRAGETQYF.

The chain is built from TRBV5-6 and TRBJ1-1; possible D gene TRBD1, 5 bases. From germline, CDR1 is SGHDT and CDR2 YYEEEE. The length of the CDR3 is 15 residues. Trimming shortened V by 0 bases and J by 3 bases, and 12 bases separated the two germline ends. The CDR3 protein is CASSLAQGLYTEAFF. The CDR3 DNA is TGTGCCAGCAGCTTGGCTCAGGGCCTTTACACTGAAGCTTTCTTT.

The chain has TRBV29-1 and TRBJ2-7, with TRBD1 matching over 9 bases. V lost 6 bases, J lost 2 bases, and 8 bases stayed unmatched. The V gene's germline CDR1 is SQVTM and CDR2 ANQGSEA. CDR3 length: 14 amino acids. The CDR3 DNA follows: TGCAGCGTCGAGGACAGGGGACTCCCCTACGAGCAGTACTTC. It codes for CSVEDRGLPYEQYF.

The chain joins TRBV6-6 to TRBJ2-7, with TRBD2 matching over 8 bases. The CDR3 is 16 amino acids. Germline CDR1 is MNHNY and CDR2 is SVGAGI (reference sequence). The trim removed 5 bases at V and 2 bases at J, leaving 11 bases unmatched. This CDR3 reads CASSQQITGLAYEQYF. CDR3 sequence (DNA): TGTGCCAGCAGTCAACAAATAACGGGACTAGCCTACGAGCAGTACTTC.

This clone occurred a few times. V usage is TRBV11-2 and J usage is TRBJ2-7, with D maybe TRBD1 (8 bases). Germline V CDR1 and CDR2: SGHAT, FQNNGV. Trimming pared 5 bases from V and 6 bases from J, leaving 17 bases between. The CDR3 consists of 14 residues. CDR3 in DNA: TGTGCCAGCAGCCAAACAGGGGGAGGGTCCGAGCAGTACTTC. Its translation: CASSQTGGGSEQYF.

The chain has TRBV27 and TRBJ2-1; 10 bases map to TRBD1. The ends lost 7 bases at V and 0 bases at J; junction bases unmatched: 15. Looked up from germline, CDR1 is MNHEY and CDR2 is SMNVEV (reference sequence). The CDR3 has 19 residues. CDR3 in DNA: TGTGCCAGCAACGCGTTCGGGACAGGGGCTCCGAGCTCCTACAATGAGCAGTTCTTC. Encoded protein: CASNAFGTGAPSSYNEQFF.

This chain joins TRBV7-9 and TRBJ2-1, with D possibly TRBD2 on 6 matching bases. The CDR3 length is 14 residues. Germline assignment: CDR1 SEHNR and CDR2 FQNEAQ (reference sequence). Between the trimmed V and J ends, which lost 1 base and 9 bases, there was a span of 13 bases. Written as DNA, the CDR3 is TGTGCCAGCAGCTTAGATAGCCCGGGGGTTGAGCAGTTCTTC. Protein: CASSLDSPGVEQFF. Full variable domain (missing parts from reference TRBV7-9 and TRBJ2-1): DTGVSQNPRHKITKRGQNVTFRCDPISEHNRLYWYRQTLGQGPEFLTYFQNEAQLEKSRLLSDRFSAERPKGSFSTLEIQRTEQGDSAMYLCASSLDSPGVEQFFGPGTRLTVL.